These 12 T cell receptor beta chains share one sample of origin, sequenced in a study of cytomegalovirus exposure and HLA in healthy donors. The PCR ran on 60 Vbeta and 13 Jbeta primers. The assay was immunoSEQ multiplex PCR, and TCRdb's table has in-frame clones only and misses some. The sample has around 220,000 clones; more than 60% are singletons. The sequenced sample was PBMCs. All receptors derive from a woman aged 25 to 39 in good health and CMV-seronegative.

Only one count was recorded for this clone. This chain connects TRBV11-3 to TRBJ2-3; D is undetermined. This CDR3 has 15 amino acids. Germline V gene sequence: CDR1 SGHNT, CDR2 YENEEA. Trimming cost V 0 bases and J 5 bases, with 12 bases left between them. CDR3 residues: CASSLEEESIDTQYF. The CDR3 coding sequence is TGTGCCAGCAGCTTAGAAGAGGAGAGTATAGATACGCAGTATTTT.

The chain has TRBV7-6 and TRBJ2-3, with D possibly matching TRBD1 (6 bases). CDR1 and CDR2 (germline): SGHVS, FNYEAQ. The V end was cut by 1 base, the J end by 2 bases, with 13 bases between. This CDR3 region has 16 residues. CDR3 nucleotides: TGTGCCAGCAGCTTAGTACAGGGCAGTTCCACAGATACGCAGTATTTT. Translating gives CASSLVQGSSTDTQYF.

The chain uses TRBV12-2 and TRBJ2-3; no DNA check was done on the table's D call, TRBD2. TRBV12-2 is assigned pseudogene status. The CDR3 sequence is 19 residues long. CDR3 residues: CASLLGIGRGGASTDTQYF. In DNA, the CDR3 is TGTGCAAGTCTCTTAGGTATAGGGCGGGGGGGTGCTAGCACAGATACGCAGTATTTT.

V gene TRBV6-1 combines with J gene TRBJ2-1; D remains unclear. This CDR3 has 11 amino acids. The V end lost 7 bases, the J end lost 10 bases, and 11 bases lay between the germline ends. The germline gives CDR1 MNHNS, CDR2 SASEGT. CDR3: CASTFGLEQFF. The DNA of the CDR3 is TGTGCCAGCACCTTCGGGTTAGAGCAGTTCTTC.

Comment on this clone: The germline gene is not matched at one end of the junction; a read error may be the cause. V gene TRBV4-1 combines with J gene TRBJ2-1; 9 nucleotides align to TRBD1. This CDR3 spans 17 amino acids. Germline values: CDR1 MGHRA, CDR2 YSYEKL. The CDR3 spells CDSSSTPTGGSYNEQFF. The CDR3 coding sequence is TGCGACAGCAGCTCTACCCCCACAGGGGGCTCTTACAATGAGCAGTTCTTC.

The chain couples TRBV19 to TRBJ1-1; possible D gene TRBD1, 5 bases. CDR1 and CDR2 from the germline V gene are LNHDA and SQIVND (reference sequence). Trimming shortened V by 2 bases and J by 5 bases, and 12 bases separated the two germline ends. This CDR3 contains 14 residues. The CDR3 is CASSISVQGTEAFF. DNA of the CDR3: TGTGCCAGTAGTATATCCGTCCAGGGTACTGAAGCTTTCTTT. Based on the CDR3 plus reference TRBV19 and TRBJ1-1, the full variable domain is DGGITQSPKYLFRKEGQNVTLSCEQNLNHDAMYWYRQDPGQGLRLIYYSQIVNDFQKGDIAEGYSVSREKKESFPLTVTSAQKNPTAFYLCASSISVQGTEAFFGQGTRLTVV.

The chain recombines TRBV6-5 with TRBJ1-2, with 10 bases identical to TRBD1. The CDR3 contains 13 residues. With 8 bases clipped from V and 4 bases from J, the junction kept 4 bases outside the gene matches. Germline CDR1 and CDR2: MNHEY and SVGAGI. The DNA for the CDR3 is TGTGCCAGCGACAGGGGGCGAGGCTATGGCTACACCTTC. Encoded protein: CASDRGRGYGYTF.

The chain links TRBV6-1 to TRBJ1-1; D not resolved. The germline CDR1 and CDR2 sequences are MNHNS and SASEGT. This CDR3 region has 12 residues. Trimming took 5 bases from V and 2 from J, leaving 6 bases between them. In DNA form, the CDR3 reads TGTGCCAGCAGTATCGGTAACACTGAAGCTTTCTTT. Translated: CASSIGNTEAFF.

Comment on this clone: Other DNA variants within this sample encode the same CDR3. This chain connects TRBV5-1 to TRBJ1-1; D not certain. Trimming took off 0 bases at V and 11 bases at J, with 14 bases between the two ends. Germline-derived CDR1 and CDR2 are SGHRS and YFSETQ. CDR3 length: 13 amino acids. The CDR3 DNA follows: TGCGCCAGCAGCTTGGAGACGGGCCGGGAGGCTTTCTTT. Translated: CASSLETGREAFF.

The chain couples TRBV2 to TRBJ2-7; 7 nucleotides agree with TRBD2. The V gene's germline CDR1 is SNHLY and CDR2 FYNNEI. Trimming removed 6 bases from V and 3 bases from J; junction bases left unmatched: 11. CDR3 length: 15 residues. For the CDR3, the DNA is TGTGCCAGCAGCCCTCGACCGGGAGGCGGCTACGAGCAGTACTTC. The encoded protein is CASSPRPGGGYEQYF.

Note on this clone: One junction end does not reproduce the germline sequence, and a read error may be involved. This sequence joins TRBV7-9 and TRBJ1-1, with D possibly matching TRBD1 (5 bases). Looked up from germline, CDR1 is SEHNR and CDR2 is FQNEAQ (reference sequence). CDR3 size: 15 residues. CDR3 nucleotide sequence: TGTTCCAGCAGCTTAGTGGGGGGGATGAACACTGAAGCTTTCTTT. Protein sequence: CSSSLVGGMNTEAFF.

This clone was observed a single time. The CDR3 DNA reads as TGTGCCAGCAGACCCCGGACAGCAATCTATGGCTACACCTTC. It translates to CASRPRTAIYGYTF. This chain uses TRBV6-6 with TRBJ1-2; perhaps TRBD1 as D (6 bases). Germline V gives CDR1 MNHNY, CDR2 SVGAGI (reference sequence). Trimming cost V 6 bases and J 4 bases, with 15 bases left between them. The CDR3 length is 14 residues.